Given below is one TCR beta chain in context. Its antigen is not known. CDR3 size: 15 residues. With 3 bases removed from V and 2 bases from J, the gap between germline ends came to 11 bases. Per the germline V gene, CDR1 is SGHAT and CDR2 is FQNNGV. The data were obtained in a study of response to subunit inactivated influenza vaccine. Study-level points and caveats: Each seasonal influenza vaccination, the authors suggested, recruits few new T cells.

Each CDR3 protein is one row after TCRdb ran MiXCR on the RT-PCR reads. Of over 800,000 distinct CDR3 sequences in the sample, around 21% were seen once. The input for sequencing was PBMCs from blood, taken 5 days after vaccination. The rearrangement links TRBV11-2 to TRBJ1-5; the D gene is possibly TRBD1 (6 bases). The TCR originated in a man aged 45-60 years who received an inactivated influenza vaccine. CDR3 sequence: CASSLGGRGNQPQHF. Here the CDR3 DNA reads TGTGCCAGCAGCTTGGGGGGCAGAGGCAATCAGCCCCAGCATTTT.